The 17 T cell receptor beta chains given below trace back to one sample, sequenced in a study of shared clonotypes between healthy human individuals. Repertoires were generated with immunoSEQ multiplex PCR, while TCRdb's copy carries only in-frame clones and drops some. Among over 2 million clones listed, 85% to 95% were seen once. Source material: naive CD4+ T cells from PBMCs. Regarding subset: CD45RA+ positively selected. These TCRs come from a man aged 18 to 29 in good health. Some clones in this sample may be carry-over from other donors' samples.

The genes are TRBV5-1 and TRBJ2-1; 10 positions match TRBD2. From germline, CDR1 is SGHRS and CDR2 YFSETQ. This CDR3 is built from 16 residues. The ends lost 3 bases at V and 4 bases at J; junction bases unmatched: 7. In DNA form, the CDR3 reads TGCGCCAGCAGCTCTCGAGGACTAGCGGAGTACAATGAGCAGTTCTTC. This gives the protein CASSSRGLAEYNEQFF.

The chain combines TRBV5-1 with TRBJ1-3; a possible D gene is TRBD1 (6 bases). This CDR3 has 15 residues. V lost 4 bases and J lost 1, with 12 bases in between. Per the germline V gene, CDR1 is SGHRS and CDR2 is YFSETQ. The CDR3: CASSLPTGSGNTIYF. The CDR3 DNA sequence: TGCGCCAGCAGCCTACCGACAGGTTCTGGAAACACCATATATTTT.

The CDR3 DNA follows: TGTGCCAGCGGGACTGGGGCTATCACTGAAGCTTTCTTT. It encodes CASGTGAITEAFF. The chain carries TRBV6-1 and TRBJ1-1; TRBD1 is a possible D gene (5 bases). The CDR3 length is 13 residues. Germline V gives CDR1 MNHNS, CDR2 SASEGT. Trimming took 8 bases from V and 4 from J, leaving 14 bases between them.

The chain employs TRBV6-1 and TRBJ2-7, with TRBD2 matching over 7 bases. This CDR3 comprises 15 residues. CDR1 and CDR2 (germline): MNHNS, SASEGT. After removal of 4 bases from V and 6 bases from J, the junction contained 12 bases not matched to a gene. The DNA of the CDR3 is TGTGCCAGCAGTGTATTCGGGCGGCCGGGGGGCGAGCAGTACTTC. Translating it yields CASSVFGRPGGEQYF.

This rearrangement joins TRBV27 to TRBJ2-3; D perhaps matches TRBD2 (6 bases). The length of the CDR3 is 17 residues. The ends were cut back, 6 bases at V and 3 bases at J, with 22 bases in the middle. CDR1 and CDR2 (germline): MNHEY, SMNVEV (reference sequence). The CDR3 DNA sequence: TGTGCCAGCAGCCAGCAAACTCTAGGGAGGAGGACAGATACGCAGTATTTT. Translating gives CASSQQTLGRRTDTQYF.

The rearrangement joins TRBV28 to TRBJ2-5; 9 bases are shared with TRBD1. CDR1 is MDHEN, CDR2 SYDVKM, per germline. This CDR3 comprises 14 residues. V lost 6 bases to trimming and J lost 2 bases; unmatched junction nucleotides: 4. This chain's CDR3 is CASRGDREQETQYF. DNA for the CDR3: TGTGCCAGCAGAGGGGACAGGGAGCAAGAGACCCAGTACTTC.

The chain has TRBV5-1 and TRBJ2-3; 9 bases agree with TRBD2. In germline, CDR1 is SGHRS, CDR2 YFSETQ. Germline trimming cut 4 bases from V and 3 bases from J; bases unmatched to any gene: 9. This CDR3 region has 16 residues. This chain's CDR3 is CASSGGSGRFTDTQYF. The CDR3 DNA is TGCGCCAGCAGCGGAGGCAGCGGGAGGTTTACAGATACGCAGTATTTT.

V usage is TRBV30 and J usage is TRBJ2-1; a possible D gene is TRBD2 (6 bases). Between the trimmed V and J ends, which lost 5 bases and 6 bases, there was a span of 14 bases. Germline assignment: CDR1 GTSNPN and CDR2 SVGIG (reference sequence). The length of the CDR3 is 13 residues. For the CDR3, the DNA is TGTGCCTGGGAGGGCGGGATGGGCAATGAGCAGTTCTTC. Translation gives CAWEGGMGNEQFF.

The V call is TRBV6-1, the J call TRBJ2-7; D is perhaps TRBD1 (5 bases). Germline lookup yields CDR1 MNHNS and CDR2 SASEGT. Trimming shortened V by 8 bases and J by 9 bases, and 23 bases separated the two germline ends. The CDR3 runs to 14 residues. The CDR3 reads CASFAGNIYERQYF. For the CDR3, the DNA is TGTGCCAGCTTTGCAGGGAACATTTACGAGCGGCAGTACTTC.

This chain connects TRBV28 to TRBJ2-5; maybe TRBD1 (5 bases). V was shortened by 3 bases and J by 4 bases, with 9 bases between the two germline ends. This CDR3 contains 13 residues. The V gene's germline CDR1 is MDHEN and CDR2 SYDVKM. The CDR3 here is CASSFTDRETQYF. The CDR3 DNA follows: TGTGCCAGCAGTTTTACCGACAGAGAGACCCAGTACTTC.

This chain joins TRBV9 and TRBJ2-3; 7 bases agree with TRBD2. The CDR3 has 15 amino acids. V dropped 0 bases and J dropped 6; count of bases not matched to a gene: 7. CDR1 SGDLS and CDR2 YYNGEE come from the germline V gene. As DNA, the CDR3 is TGTGCCAGCAGCGTAGGGTCTCTAGCGGCGGATACGCAGTATTTT. Protein sequence: CASSVGSLAADTQYF. The complete variable domain, with remaining parts taken from reference TRBV9 and TRBJ2-3, reads DSGVTQTPKHLITATGQRVTLRCSPRSGDLSVYWYQQSLDQGLQFLIQYYNGEERAKGNILERFSAQQFPDLHSELNLSSLELGDSALYFCASSVGSLAADTQYFGPGTRLTVL.

This sequence joins TRBV7-9 and TRBJ1-2; 7 bases match TRBD1. The CDR3 loop spans 15 amino acids. Germline V CDR1 and CDR2: SEHNR, FQNEAQ (reference sequence). Trimming removed 7 bases from V and 2 bases from J; junction bases left unmatched: 10. The CDR3 region has the DNA TGTGCCAGCACCTTCCTGACAGGGAGGAACTATGGCTACACCTTC. Translation gives CASTFLTGRNYGYTF.

About this clone itself: Other nucleotide sequences from this sample produce the same CDR3. V is TRBV5-1 and J is TRBJ1-1; D perhaps matches TRBD1 (6 bases). The CDR3 length is 14 residues. Trimming shortened V by 0 bases and J by 4 bases, and 10 bases separated the two germline ends. The germline V gene has CDR1 SGHRS and CDR2 YFSETQ. This CDR3 is CASSLGTAGTEAFF. The CDR3 bases are TGCGCCAGCAGCTTGGGGACAGCAGGCACTGAAGCTTTCTTT.

The chain is built from TRBV7-9 and TRBJ2-5; no clear D. With 1 base removed from V and 4 bases from J, the gap between germline ends came to 10 bases. Germline CDR1 is SEHNR and CDR2 is FQNEAQ (reference sequence). The CDR3 has 14 amino acids. The CDR3 loop is CASSLVSVTETQYF. Written as DNA, the CDR3 is TGTGCCAGCAGCTTAGTTTCAGTAACAGAGACCCAGTACTTC.

This chain uses TRBV28 with TRBJ2-3; TRBD2 matches at 9 bases. V shed 6 bases, J shed 0 bases, and the junction held 13 bases outside the gene matches. Germline V lookup: CDR1 MDHEN, CDR2 SYDVKM. The CDR3 has 18 amino acids. The DNA for the CDR3 is TGTGCCAGCAGCCGACTAGCGGCACGGGGGTTCAGCACAGATACGCAGTATTTT. Amino acids: CASSRLAARGFSTDTQYF.

This clone has only one observation. The J gene is TRBJ1-5, the V gene TRBV5-6; 8 bases match TRBD1. The germline CDR1 and CDR2 sequences are SGHDT and YYEEEE. Trimming at V came to 0 bases and at J to 5 bases, leaving 4 bases not matched to a gene. CDR3 length: 15 amino acids. The CDR3 nucleotides read TGTGCCAGCAGCTTGGGACAGGGGATGGATCAGCCCCAGCATTTT. Residues: CASSLGQGMDQPQHF.

This chain joins TRBV6-5 and TRBJ2-7; TRBD1 aligns across 7 bases. Germline V CDR1 and CDR2: MNHEY, SVGAGI. The length of the CDR3 is 14 residues. With V trimmed by 9 bases and J by 0 bases, 8 bases remained unmatched. Written as DNA, the CDR3 is TGTGCCAGTGCCCGGGACAGACGCTCCTACGAGCAGTACTTC. This translates into CASARDRRSYEQYF.